The rows below give T cell receptor beta chains drawn from one sample of a study of T cell responses to AZD1222 COVID-19 vaccine. The table came from immunoSEQ multiplex PCR; TCRdb's copy has only in-frame clones and leaves some out. The table has about 120,000 clones, approximately 90% seen once. The sequences come from peripheral blood, collected on day 0 of AZD1222 vaccination. The receptors derive from an adult in good health. Each CDR3 is given with its conserved first and last residue. D genes are given only for firm matches. Where a row states a size, it is once, few, many or the class of an expanded clone; other rows omit it.

clone size: -
V gene: TRBV9
D gene: -
J gene: TRBJ1-4
CDR3 DNA: TGTGCCAGCAGCCCCTACGGGGGGGGTGAAAAACTGTTTTTT
CDR3 protein: CASSPYGGGEKLFF

clone size: -
V gene: TRBV9
D gene: -
J gene: TRBJ1-3
CDR3 DNA: TGTGCCAGCAGCCCGACCCCCGGCTCTGGAAACACCATATATTTT
CDR3 protein: CASSPTPGSGNTIYF

clone size: -
V gene: TRBV27
D gene: TRBD1
J gene: TRBJ1-2
CDR3 DNA: TGTGCCAGCAGTTTCCGTCGACAGGGCTCAGTCTATGGCTACACCTTC
CDR3 protein: CASSFRRQGSVYGYTF

clone size: -
V gene: TRBV3-1/TRBV3-2
D gene: -
J gene: TRBJ1-4
CDR3 DNA: TGTGCCAGCAGCCAAGCGGGAAACGGTGAAAAACTGTTTTTT
CDR3 protein: CASSQAGNGEKLFF

clone size: -
V gene: TRBV3-1/TRBV3-2
D gene: -
J gene: TRBJ2-7
CDR3 DNA: TGTGCCAGCAGCCAAAGGCCAGGGAACTCCTACGAGCAGTACTTC
CDR3 protein: CASSQRPGNSYEQYF

clone size: -
V gene: TRBV11-3
D gene: -
J gene: TRBJ2-1
CDR3 DNA: TGTGCCAGCAGCTTAGATAGTAGTGAGCCCGAGCAGTTCTTC
CDR3 protein: CASSLDSSEPEQFF

clone size: -
V gene: TRBV5-1
D gene: TRBD2
J gene: TRBJ2-7
CDR3 DNA: TGCGCCAGCAGCTTGTGGCGGGGGGGCACCTACGAGCAGTACTTC
CDR3 protein: CASSLWRGGTYEQYF

clone size: -
V gene: TRBV4-1
D gene: -
J gene: TRBJ2-1
CDR3 DNA: TGCGCCAGCAGCCGCAGGCCGGGTGAGCAGTTCTTC
CDR3 protein: CASSRRPGEQFF

clone size: -
V gene: TRBV5-1
D gene: TRBD1
J gene: TRBJ1-4
CDR3 DNA: TGCGCCAGCAGCTTGGACAGGGGGGATGAAAAACTGTTTTTT
CDR3 protein: CASSLDRGDEKLFF

clone size: -
V gene: TRBV9
D gene: TRBD2
J gene: TRBJ2-1
CDR3 DNA: TGTGCCAGCAGCCCCGGGACTAGCGGCAATGAGCAGTTCTTC
CDR3 protein: CASSPGTSGNEQFF

clone size: -
V gene: TRBV29-1
D gene: TRBD1
J gene: TRBJ1-2
CDR3 DNA: TGCAGCGTCCCCAAGACAGGGGGCGGCTATGGCTACACCTTC
CDR3 protein: CSVPKTGGGYGYTF

clone size: few
V gene: TRBV6-1
D gene: -
J gene: TRBJ1-1
CDR3 DNA: TGTGCCAGCAGTGACCCCGGTTCGAGGGCGCGGGGCACTGAAGCTTTCTTT
CDR3 protein: CASSDPGSRARGTEAFF

clone size: -
V gene: TRBV28
D gene: TRBD1
J gene: TRBJ2-1
CDR3 DNA: TGTGCCAGTCGCAGGGGGCCGACCTACAATGAGCAGTTCTTC
CDR3 protein: CASRRGPTYNEQFF

clone size: -
V gene: TRBV11-2
D gene: -
J gene: TRBJ2-7
CDR3 DNA: TGTGCCAGCAGCACCACTAGCTTTTCCGTATACGAGCAGTACTTC
CDR3 protein: CASSTTSFSVYEQYF

clone size: once
V gene: TRBV6-2/TRBV6-3
D gene: -
J gene: TRBJ2-4
CDR3 DNA: TGTGCCAGCAGTTACATCAGTCCTACAGCCAAAAACATTCAGTACTTC
CDR3 protein: CASSYISPTAKNIQYF

clone size: -
V gene: TRBV28
D gene: TRBD1
J gene: TRBJ2-7
CDR3 DNA: TGTGCCAGCAGGCCCGGGACAGGGGGCGCGAAGCAGTACTTC
CDR3 protein: CASRPGTGGAKQYF

clone size: -
V gene: TRBV28
D gene: -
J gene: TRBJ2-6
CDR3 DNA: TGTGCCAGCAGTTTAGGGAGTCCTGGGGCCAACGTCCTGACTTTC
CDR3 protein: CASSLGSPGANVLTF

clone size: -
V gene: TRBV20-1
D gene: TRBD2
J gene: TRBJ2-1
CDR3 DNA: TGCAGTGCTAGTCAGTTACGGGTACTAGCGGGATCCAATGAGCAGTTCTTC
CDR3 protein: CSASQLRVLAGSNEQFF

clone size: -
V gene: TRBV27
D gene: -
J gene: TRBJ2-1
CDR3 DNA: TGTGCCAGCCGGGACACGAGCTCCTACAATGAGCAGTTCTTC
CDR3 protein: CASRDTSSYNEQFF

clone size: -
V gene: TRBV5-4
D gene: -
J gene: TRBJ1-6
CDR3 DNA: TGTGCCAGCAGCTTGGAGGGGGTTCCTGGCAATAATTCACCCCTCCACTTT
CDR3 protein: CASSLEGVPGNNSPLHF

clone size: -
V gene: TRBV11-3
D gene: TRBD2
J gene: TRBJ2-7
CDR3 DNA: TGTGCCAGCAGCCTCGGGGGGTCGGCGGAGCAGTACTTC
CDR3 protein: CASSLGGSAEQYF

clone size: -
V gene: TRBV20-1
D gene: -
J gene: TRBJ1-6
CDR3 DNA: TGCAGTGCTAGAGATCGAATGGCCCTCCACTTT
CDR3 protein: CSARDRMALHF

clone size: -
V gene: TRBV5-5
D gene: TRBD2
J gene: TRBJ2-1
CDR3 DNA: TGTGCCAGCAGCTTGAGCGGGATGTACTCCTACAATGAGCAGTTCTTC
CDR3 protein: CASSLSGMYSYNEQFF

clone size: -
V gene: TRBV5-4
D gene: TRBD1
J gene: TRBJ2-7
CDR3 DNA: TGTGCCAGCAGCTTGGACCAGGGGGCGGGGGAGCAGTACTTC
CDR3 protein: CASSLDQGAGEQYF

clone size: -
V gene: TRBV10-3
D gene: -
J gene: TRBJ1-5
CDR3 DNA: TGTGCCATCAGTGATATTGGGGGGGACAATCAGCCCCAGCATTTT
CDR3 protein: CAISDIGGDNQPQHF

clone size: -
V gene: TRBV9
D gene: TRBD1
J gene: TRBJ2-7
CDR3 DNA: TGTGCCAGCAGCGTAAAGACAGGGGGCGAGCAGTACTTC
CDR3 protein: CASSVKTGGEQYF

clone size: -
V gene: TRBV7-9
D gene: TRBD2
J gene: TRBJ2-1
CDR3 DNA: TGTGCCAGCAGCTTCACCCAGCGGGAGCTGAATGAGCAGTTCTTC
CDR3 protein: CASSFTQRELNEQFF

clone size: -
V gene: TRBV4-2
D gene: -
J gene: TRBJ2-3
CDR3 DNA: TGTGCCAGCAGCCAATCAACAGATACGCAGTATTTT
CDR3 protein: CASSQSTDTQYF

clone size: -
V gene: TRBV27
D gene: -
J gene: TRBJ1-4
CDR3 DNA: TGTGCCAGCAGAATCGGGGAAAAACTGTTTTTT
CDR3 protein: CASRIGEKLFF

clone size: -
V gene: TRBV4-1
D gene: -
J gene: TRBJ2-2
CDR3 DNA: TGCGCCAGCAGCCATTTTCAGGGGCCCAGAACCGGGGAGCTGTTTTTT
CDR3 protein: CASSHFQGPRTGELFF

clone size: -
V gene: TRBV5-1
D gene: TRBD1
J gene: TRBJ2-1
CDR3 DNA: TGCGCCAGCAGCTTGTGGGCAGGGGGACGGGACAATGAGCAGTTCTTC
CDR3 protein: CASSLWAGGRDNEQFF

clone size: -
V gene: TRBV10-2
D gene: -
J gene: TRBJ2-5
CDR3 DNA: TGCGCCAGCAGTGAGCCCCCCCTCGGGACCCAGTACTTC
CDR3 protein: CASSEPPLGTQYF

clone size: -
V gene: TRBV19
D gene: -
J gene: TRBJ1-2
CDR3 DNA: TGTGCCAGTAGTATAGGAAGATGGGCTAACTATGGCTACACCTTC
CDR3 protein: CASSIGRWANYGYTF

clone size: -
V gene: TRBV6-6
D gene: -
J gene: TRBJ2-5
CDR3 DNA: TGTGCCAGCAGTTACTCCGCTAAGCAAGAGACCCAGTACTTC
CDR3 protein: CASSYSAKQETQYF

clone size: -
V gene: TRBV28
D gene: -
J gene: TRBJ2-7
CDR3 DNA: TGTGCCAGCAGTCTGGGGTTCCCCTCCTACGAGCAGTACTTC
CDR3 protein: CASSLGFPSYEQYF

clone size: -
V gene: TRBV7-2
D gene: -
J gene: TRBJ1-5
CDR3 DNA: TGTGCCAGCAGCTCTACAGTCTATAGCAATCAGCCCCAGCATTTT
CDR3 protein: CASSSTVYSNQPQHF

clone size: -
V gene: TRBV9
D gene: -
J gene: TRBJ1-6
CDR3 DNA: TGTGCCAGCAGCTCGGACAGTAGTAATTCACCCCTCCACTTT
CDR3 protein: CASSSDSSNSPLHF

clone size: -
V gene: TRBV19
D gene: -
J gene: TRBJ1-6
CDR3 DNA: TGTGCCAGTTCTCCAGGACAAAGCTCCTATAATTCACCCCTCCACTTT
CDR3 protein: CASSPGQSSYNSPLHF

clone size: -
V gene: TRBV10-3
D gene: -
J gene: TRBJ2-3
CDR3 DNA: TGTGCCATCAGTGAAGCATCGGGCACAGATACGCAGTATTTT
CDR3 protein: CAISEASGTDTQYF

clone size: -
V gene: TRBV6-5
D gene: -
J gene: TRBJ1-6
CDR3 DNA: TGTGCCAGCAGTTATTCGACAGGCGATAATTCACCCCTCCACTTT
CDR3 protein: CASSYSTGDNSPLHF

clone size: -
V gene: TRBV27
D gene: -
J gene: TRBJ1-1
CDR3 DNA: TGTGCCAGCAGTTTAAAAGGGCAGGGGTTGGGGGAGAACACTGAAGCTTTCTTT
CDR3 protein: CASSLKGQGLGENTEAFF

clone size: -
V gene: TRBV29-1
D gene: TRBD1
J gene: TRBJ2-7
CDR3 DNA: TGCAGCGTCGGGGACCGGGACAGGCCCTACGAGCAGTACTTC
CDR3 protein: CSVGDRDRPYEQYF

clone size: -
V gene: TRBV12-3/TRBV12-4
D gene: -
J gene: TRBJ2-3
CDR3 DNA: TGTGCCAGCAGTTTGTTCCGGATGGATACGCAGTATTTT
CDR3 protein: CASSLFRMDTQYF

clone size: -
V gene: TRBV5-1
D gene: TRBD1
J gene: TRBJ1-2
CDR3 DNA: TGCGCCAGCAGCTTGGCCCCAGGGGGCGATTGGACCTTC
CDR3 protein: CASSLAPGGDWTF

clone size: once
V gene: TRBV28
D gene: -
J gene: TRBJ1-1
CDR3 DNA: TGTGCCAGCAGTTTTAATGGGGACATCGACATGAACACTGAAGCTTTCTTT
CDR3 protein: CASSFNGDIDMNTEAFF

clone size: -
V gene: TRBV5-5
D gene: -
J gene: TRBJ1-5
CDR3 DNA: TGTGCCAGCAGCTCCTACGACAGCCGCAATCAGCCCCAGCATTTT
CDR3 protein: CASSSYDSRNQPQHF

clone size: -
V gene: TRBV7-8
D gene: TRBD1
J gene: TRBJ2-3
CDR3 DNA: TGTGCCAGCACCCACAGCCGAGGGGGCCTTACAGATACGCAGTATTTT
CDR3 protein: CASTHSRGGLTDTQYF

clone size: -
V gene: TRBV7-8
D gene: -
J gene: TRBJ2-2
CDR3 DNA: TGTGCCAGCAGCCCCCGGGAAGGGGGGAACACCGGGGAGCTGTTTTTT
CDR3 protein: CASSPREGGNTGELFF

clone size: -
V gene: TRBV6-5
D gene: -
J gene: TRBJ1-1
CDR3 DNA: TGTGCCAGCAGTTTGGTGCTGAACACTGAAGCTTTCTTT
CDR3 protein: CASSLVLNTEAFF

clone size: once
V gene: TRBV11-2
D gene: -
J gene: TRBJ2-7
CDR3 DNA: TGTGCCAGCAGTCGAGCCTACGAGCAGTACTTC
CDR3 protein: CASSRAYEQYF

clone size: -
V gene: TRBV15
D gene: TRBD2
J gene: TRBJ2-7
CDR3 DNA: TGTGCCACCAGCAGGCGGACTAGCGGGGGTGGCGACGAGCAGTACTTC
CDR3 protein: CATSRRTSGGGDEQYF

clone size: -
V gene: TRBV30
D gene: TRBD1
J gene: TRBJ2-7
CDR3 DNA: TGTGCCTGGGGACAGGGTCGCGAGCAGTACTTC
CDR3 protein: CAWGQGREQYF

clone size: -
V gene: TRBV7-9
D gene: TRBD1
J gene: TRBJ2-5
CDR3 DNA: TGTGCCAGCAGCTTAGGCGACAGGGGAAGAGAGACCCAGTACTTC
CDR3 protein: CASSLGDRGRETQYF

clone size: -
V gene: TRBV5-1
D gene: -
J gene: TRBJ2-5
CDR3 DNA: TGCGCCAGCAGCCTCGGGTTCCAAGAGACCCAGTACTTC
CDR3 protein: CASSLGFQETQYF

clone size: -
V gene: TRBV4-3
D gene: TRBD2
J gene: TRBJ2-7
CDR3 DNA: TGCGCCAGCAGCCAAGATCCCGGGGGGGGTGCAGACTCCTACGAGCAGTACTTC
CDR3 protein: CASSQDPGGGADSYEQYF

clone size: -
V gene: TRBV5-1
D gene: -
J gene: TRBJ2-5
CDR3 DNA: TGCGCCAGCAGCTCCCTACAAGTTGGGGAGACCCAGTACTTC
CDR3 protein: CASSSLQVGETQYF

clone size: few
V gene: TRBV9
D gene: -
J gene: TRBJ2-1
CDR3 DNA: TGTGCCAGCAGCGTATTTGTAGGGAATGAGCAGTTCTTC
CDR3 protein: CASSVFVGNEQFF

clone size: -
V gene: TRBV5-5
D gene: -
J gene: TRBJ2-1
CDR3 DNA: TGTGCCAGCAGCTTGGAACAGGGAAGGTTCGGCTCCTACAATGAGCAGTTCTTC
CDR3 protein: CASSLEQGRFGSYNEQFF

clone size: -
V gene: TRBV13
D gene: TRBD2
J gene: TRBJ2-7
CDR3 DNA: TGTGCCAGCAGCCCCTCCGGGACTAGCGGAACCTACGAGCAGTACTTC
CDR3 protein: CASSPSGTSGTYEQYF

clone size: -
V gene: TRBV7-3
D gene: -
J gene: TRBJ1-2
CDR3 DNA: TGTGCCAGCAGCTTAACGGCGGAGGTAGAGGGCTACACCTTC
CDR3 protein: CASSLTAEVEGYTF